This T cell receptor beta chain came from a study of cytomegalovirus exposure and HLA in healthy donors. The PCR made use of 60 Vbeta and 13 Jbeta primers. The repertoire was sequenced with immunoSEQ multiplex PCR; TCRdb's copy has only in-frame clones and lacks some. Among 200,000 or so clones listed, approximately 88% were seen once. In germline, CDR1 is SNHLY, CDR2 FYNNEI. The CDR3 loop spans 14 amino acids. Trimming removed 8 bases from V and 3 bases from J, with 14 bases in between. V is TRBV2 and J is TRBJ2-1, with D possibly matching TRBD1 (5 bases). The sequence derives from a boy aged 5-17 years in good health and CMV-seronegative. The source material was PBMCs. For the CDR3, the DNA is TGTGCCAGCCTAGGACAACCTAACTACAATGAGCAGTTCTTC. Amino acid sequence: CASLGQPNYNEQFF. Looking up the rest from reference TRBV2 and TRBJ2-1 gives the full variable domain: EPEVTQTPSHQVTQMGQEVILRCVPISNHLYFYWYRQILGQKVEFLVSFYNNEISEKSEIFDDQFSVERPDGSNFTLKIRSTKLEDSAMYFCASLGQPNYNEQFFGPGTRLTVL.